This T cell receptor beta chain came from a study of T-cell reconstitution after alpha-beta-depleted transplantation in children. The study's findings and limits: Surviving recipient T cells and thymic progenitors accounted for the high day-60 TCRbeta diversity observed in some patients. After transplant, at about two months, alpha-beta T cells were reportedly derived from several hundred expanded graft clones. Once a year had passed after transplant, T-cell counts and diversity came mostly from newly produced T cells.

A few counts support this clonotype. The antigen is unknown. Germline V gives CDR1 SQVTM, CDR2 ANQGSEA. This CDR3 contains 13 residues. V lost 4 bases, J lost 1 base, and 11 bases lay in between. Using unique molecular identifiers, the investigators prepared the TCRbeta library. TCRdb used MiXCR to reprocess the PCR reads, holding one entry per CDR3 protein. The sample lists some 81,000 distinct CDR3 sequences; 13% to 15% were seen once. The sample consisted of PBMCs, mostly from graft donor cells, taken 180 days after TCRalphabeta/CD19-depleted stem cell transplant. The sequence came from a male patient aged 2 to 9 who had a stem cell transplant for acute lymphoblastic leukemia, so the T cells may come from the graft donor. The J gene is TRBJ2-7, the V gene TRBV29-1, with no clear D. This CDR3 is CSVVGQKSYEQYF. The CDR3 coding sequence is TGCAGCGTTGTAGGGCAGAAGTCCTACGAGCAGTACTTC.